These 14 T cell receptor beta chains originate from one sample sequenced in a study of Tregs in tolerant kidney transplant recipients. The assay was immunoSEQ multiplex PCR, and TCRdb's table has in-frame clones only and misses some. The repertoire consists of 65,000 to 85,000 clones, with around 90% occurring once and the leading ten covering 1.6%. Related graft donors supplied nonmyeloablative bone marrow transplants, and mixed chimerism was transient. The specimen comprised CD4+ T cells from blood (PBMCs), sampled 24 months after the transplant. These receptors came from a human patient who received a combined kidney and bone marrow transplant. Some T cells may arise from the graft donor.

The chain recombines TRBV4-2 with TRBJ2-5; 10 nucleotides line up with TRBD2. Germline V CDR1 and CDR2: LGHNA, YNFKEQ. Trimming took 1 base from V and 5 from J; bases not matched to a gene: 7. The CDR3 loop spans 16 amino acids. The chain's CDR3 is CASSQGERGGYETQYF. In nucleotides, the CDR3 is TGTGCCAGCAGCCAAGGCGAGCGGGGGGGGTATGAGACCCAGTACTTC.

This clone was seen more than once but under ten times. V and J are TRBV2 and TRBJ1-1; maybe TRBD1 (5 bases). The CDR3 contains 12 residues. The V gene's germline CDR1 is SNHLY and CDR2 FYNNEI. Trimming cost V 5 bases and J 3 bases, with 7 bases left between them. CDR3 sequence: CASSPGYTEAFF. As DNA, the CDR3 is TGTGCCAGCAGTCCAGGGTACACTGAAGCTTTCTTT.

The chain has TRBV5-1 and TRBJ1-2; D not certain. The germline V gene encodes CDR1 SGHRS and CDR2 YFSETQ. The CDR3 covers 13 residues. Trimming pared 2 bases from V and 3 bases from J, leaving 8 bases between. The CDR3 spells CASSLKHDYGYTF. The CDR3 DNA reads TGCGCCAGCAGCTTAAAACACGACTATGGCTACACCTTC.

The chain has TRBV7-8 and TRBJ2-5, with TRBD1 matching 11 bases. The junction had 3 bases not matched to a gene; V was cut back by 4 bases and J by 5 bases. CDR3 size: 14 residues. CDR1 and CDR2 (germline): SGHVS, FQNEAQ. The CDR3: CASSYRDRGETQYF. The CDR3 DNA is TGTGCCAGCAGCTATCGGGACAGGGGGGAGACCCAGTACTTC.

The gene calls are TRBV30 and TRBJ2-1; 14 bases are a match to TRBD2. V was clipped by 3 bases and J by 8 bases; unmatched bases: 0. Germline CDR1 GTSNPN, CDR2 SVGIG (reference sequence). CDR3 length: 13 residues. The CDR3 DNA reads as TGTGCCTGGAGGACTAGCGGGGGGGATGAGCAGTTCTTC. The encoded protein is CAWRTSGGDEQFF.

The rearrangement links TRBV7-2 to TRBJ2-1; 7 positions agree with TRBD1. This CDR3 is built from 15 residues. V lost 6 bases, J lost 7 bases, and 12 bases stayed unmatched. Germline values: CDR1 SGHTA, CDR2 FQGNSA. CDR3 protein: CASRRQGRSRNEQFF. The CDR3 DNA follows: TGTGCCAGCAGACGACAGGGCAGGTCCCGTAATGAGCAGTTCTTC.

The chain is built from TRBV7-9 and TRBJ2-7; possible D gene TRBD2, 5 bases. Germline V lookup: CDR1 SEHNR, CDR2 FQNEAQ (reference sequence). This CDR3 region has 13 residues. Trimming stripped 8 bases from V and 3 bases from J, with 14 bases between. In DNA, the CDR3 is TGTGCCAGCCTCCGGAGCGGTCTCTACGAGCAGTACTTC. It translates to CASLRSGLYEQYF. Combining the CDR3 with reference TRBV7-9 and TRBJ2-7 gives the whole variable domain DTGVSQNPRHKITKRGQNVTFRCDPISEHNRLYWYRQTLGQGPEFLTYFQNEAQLEKSRLLSDRFSAERPKGSFSTLEIQRTEQGDSAMYLCASLRSGLYEQYFGPGTRLTVT.

The CDR3, as DNA: TGTGCCAGCAGCCCATGGGTGCTAGCGGGGAACAATGAGCAGTTCTTC. Protein sequence: CASSPWVLAGNNEQFF. The V and J genes are TRBV7-2 and TRBJ2-1; 9 bases are a match to TRBD2. This CDR3 has 16 amino acids. From germline, CDR1 is SGHTA and CDR2 FQGNSA. The ends lost 5 bases at V and 5 bases at J; junction bases unmatched: 10.

The chain's CDR3 is CASSSSGGSRGRWYF. The CDR3 region has the DNA TGTGCCAGCAGCTCAAGCGGGGGCTCGCGGGGTCGATGGTATTTT. The V call is TRBV7-9, the J call TRBJ2-3; 8 bases map to TRBD2. CDR3 length: 15 residues. CDR1 and CDR2 from the germline V gene are SEHNR and FQNEAQ (reference sequence). The V segment lost 4 bases and the J segment 14 bases; nucleotides outside the gene matches: 17.

V usage is TRBV19 and J usage is TRBJ2-2, with 9 bases identical to TRBD1. CDR1 is LNHDA, CDR2 SQIVND, per germline (reference sequence). J was trimmed by 3 bases and V by 6 bases; bases with no gene match: 5. The CDR3 runs to 15 residues. CDR3 sequence: CASSIWTGDTGELFF. The CDR3 nucleotides read TGTGCCAGTAGCATCTGGACAGGGGACACCGGGGAGCTGTTTTTT.

The chain has TRBV7-2 and TRBJ1-1, with 8 bases fitting TRBD1. Trimming cost V 4 bases and J 10 bases; bases outside gene matches: 5. The V gene's germline CDR1 is SGHTA and CDR2 FQGNSA. CDR3 size: 12 residues. CDR3 sequence: CASSWTGTGAFF. The CDR3 bases are TGTGCCAGCAGCTGGACAGGGACGGGAGCTTTCTTT.

The chain uses TRBV7-9 and TRBJ1-1; D is undetermined. The CDR3 runs 15 residues. Germline loops: CDR1 SEHNR, CDR2 FQNEAQ (reference sequence). The ends were cut back, 2 bases at V and 1 base at J, with 11 bases in the middle. CDR3 bases: TGTGCCAGCAGCTTACGCGGCCGGAGGAACACTGAAGCTTTCTTT. Protein: CASSLRGRRNTEAFF.

The J gene is TRBJ1-2, the V gene TRBV19; 11 bases are shared with TRBD1. The J segment lost 7 bases and the V segment lost 9 bases, leaving 7 bases of the junction unmatched. Germline V CDR1 and CDR2: LNHDA, SQIVND (reference sequence). The CDR3 spans 13 residues. The CDR3 DNA follows: TGTGCCAGGGGGGACAGGGGGTTTTGTGGCTACACCTTC. It translates to CARGDRGFCGYTF.

The rearrangement joins TRBV5-4 to TRBJ2-2; 12 bases agree with TRBD2. Per germline, CDR1 SGHNT and CDR2 YYREEE (reference sequence). V lost 5 bases and J lost 4; bases outside the gene matches: 3. CDR3 length: 15 residues. CDR3 region: CASRELAGGTGELFF. CDR3 DNA sequence: TGTGCCAGCAGGGAACTAGCGGGGGGCACCGGGGAGCTGTTTTTT.